The 23 T cell receptor beta chains in this list originate from one sample, sequenced in a study of cytomegalovirus exposure and HLA in healthy donors (dated 2017 in TCRdb). Library creation used the immunoSEQ multiplex PCR assay. The multiplex PCR relied on a mix of 60 forward primers for TCR Vbeta segments and 13 reverse primers for TCR Jbeta segments. The clones in this table, taken by TCRdb from immuneACCESS, are in-frame only. Not every clone is retained; where verified, under half of the shortfall comes from an unresolved V gene, and the cause of the rest is unknown. For this sample there are approximately 120,000 clones; around 82% appear just once. Of the sample, approximately 3.5% is held by the ten largest clones. Material: PBMCs. The receptor source for this set is a woman in her 40s in good health and CMV-seropositive.

The chain carries TRBV5-8 and TRBJ1-5, with 7 positions matching TRBD1. The V gene's germline CDR1 is SGHTS and CDR2 YDEGEE. The CDR3 covers 14 residues. V dropped 0 bases and J dropped 4; count of bases not matched to a gene: 1. CDR3 bases: TGTGCCAGCAGCTTGGGGGACAGAAATCAGCCCCAGCATTTT. This translates into CASSLGDRNQPQHF.

The chain uses TRBV7-3 and TRBJ1-5, with 8 bases fitting TRBD1. Trimming took 5 bases from V and 4 from J; bases not matched to a gene: 10. CDR1 and CDR2 (germline): SGHTA, FQGTGA. CDR3 length: 16 residues. The CDR3 bases are TGTGCCAGCAGCCCAGAAAAAACAGGGGGGAATCAGCCCCAGCATTTT. Translating gives CASSPEKTGGNQPQHF.

The V call is TRBV10-3, the J call TRBJ1-5, with D maybe TRBD1 (6 bases). There are 16 residues in the CDR3. Germline CDR1 ENHRY, CDR2 SYGVKD. With 0 bases removed from V and 1 base from J, the gap between germline ends came to 10 bases. CDR3 sequence reads: CAISESSGTSNQPQHF. The CDR3 nucleotides are TGTGCCATCAGTGAGTCTTCGGGGACAAGCAATCAGCCCCAGCATTTT.

The chain carries TRBV29-1 and TRBJ2-1; 8 bases align to TRBD2. Germline V CDR1 and CDR2: SQVTM, ANQGSEA. V dropped 0 bases and J dropped 4; count of bases not matched to a gene: 2. The CDR3 has 14 amino acids. In DNA form, the CDR3 reads TGCAGCGTTGAAGAACTAGCGGATTACAATGAGCAGTTCTTC. As protein: CSVEELADYNEQFF.

The chain has TRBV9 and TRBJ2-2; 8 bases are a match to TRBD1. CDR1 is SGDLS, CDR2 YYNGEE, per germline. The CDR3 runs 15 residues. V was pared by 5 bases and J by 2 bases, with 5 bases of the junction left unmatched. The CDR3 is CASRADRGNTGELFF. CDR3 nucleotides: TGTGCCAGCAGAGCAGACAGGGGAAACACCGGGGAGCTGTTTTTT.

J is TRBJ2-3 and V is TRBV4-2, with 14 bases that match TRBD2. The CDR3 is 16 amino acids. V lost 6 bases and J lost 5; bases outside the gene matches: 7. Germline CDR1 is LGHNA and CDR2 is YNFKEQ. The CDR3 loop is CASSQTSGRAKDTQYF. Written as DNA, the CDR3 is TGTGCCAGCAGTCAGACTAGCGGGAGGGCCAAAGATACGCAGTATTTT.

The chain links TRBV25-1 to TRBJ1-1; a possible D gene is TRBD1 (6 bases). Germline assignment: CDR1 MGHDK and CDR2 SYGVNS. This CDR3 contains 12 residues. Trimming stripped 10 bases from V and 3 bases from J, with 12 bases between. DNA for the CDR3: TGTGCCACCGCAGGGGACCACACTGAAGCTTTCTTT. This sequence encodes CATAGDHTEAFF.

This chain joins TRBV28 and TRBJ1-1; D possibly corresponds to TRBD1 (6 bases). Germline loops: CDR1 MDHEN, CDR2 SYDVKM. The CDR3 runs 14 residues. Trimming pared 5 bases from V and 5 bases from J, leaving 15 bases between. The CDR3 loop is CASSPTQGGTEAFF. The CDR3 coding sequence is TGTGCCAGCAGTCCCACACAGGGAGGGACTGAAGCTTTCTTT.

The chain has TRBV5-6 and TRBJ2-7; 9 bases are shared with TRBD2. CDR3 size: 14 residues. With V trimmed by 2 bases and J by 0 bases, 0 bases remained unmatched. Germline CDR1 reads SGHDT; CDR2 reads YYEEEE. The CDR3 nucleotides are TGTGCCAGCAGCTTTAGCGGGAGCTCCTACGAGCAGTACTTC. It translates to CASSFSGSSYEQYF.

The CDR3 sequence is CASGAGRQPQHF. The CDR3 DNA is TGTGCCAGCGGAGCAGGGCGTCAGCCCCAGCATTTT. The J gene is TRBJ1-5, the V gene TRBV28, with D possibly TRBD1 on 5 matching bases. This CDR3 has 12 amino acids. With 8 bases removed from V and 6 bases from J, the gap between germline ends came to 11 bases. The germline CDR1 and CDR2 sequences are MDHEN and SYDVKM.

The J gene is TRBJ2-1, the V gene TRBV5-1; tentatively, D is TRBD1 (5 bases). Germline assignment: CDR1 SGHRS and CDR2 YFSETQ. Trimming took off 2 bases at V and 11 bases at J, with 14 bases between the two ends. The CDR3 has 13 amino acids. The CDR3 DNA reads TGCGCCAGCAGCTTACAGGCCTCGGGCCAGCAGTTCTTC. It is translated as CASSLQASGQQFF. The entire variable domain, with the rest obtained from reference TRBV5-1 and TRBJ2-1, is as follows: KAGVTQTPRYLIKTRGQQVTLSCSPISGHRSVSWYQQTPGQGLQFLFEYFSETQRNKGNFPGRFSGRQFSNSRSEMNVSTLELGDSALYLCASSLQASGQQFFGPGTRLTVL.

This chain connects TRBV4-2 to TRBJ2-1; D may be TRBD2 (6 bases). The CDR3 runs 15 residues. Trimming stripped 4 bases from V and 6 bases from J, with 16 bases between. Germline V lookup: CDR1 LGHNA, CDR2 YNFKEQ. The chain's CDR3 is CASSRAGSGLNEQFF. The CDR3 DNA reads as TGTGCCAGCAGCCGGGCGGGGAGCGGCCTCAATGAGCAGTTCTTC.

The V call is TRBV30, the J call TRBJ2-4; D perhaps matches TRBD2 (5 bases). CDR1 GTSNPN and CDR2 SVGIG come from the germline V gene (reference sequence). The V gene lost 4 bases and the J gene lost 4 bases, with 14 bases spanning the gap. The CDR3 is 14 amino acids. In DNA, the CDR3 is TGTGCCTGGAATACCGCGGAGGTTAAAAACATTCAGTACTTC. Translation: CAWNTAEVKNIQYF.

In this sample, this clone turned up once. The V call is TRBV4-2, the J call TRBJ1-2; 7 bases are shared with TRBD1. The V segment lost 4 bases and the J segment 7 bases; nucleotides outside the gene matches: 9. Germline values: CDR1 LGHNA, CDR2 YNFKEQ. CDR3 length: 14 amino acids. The CDR3 nucleotides are TGTGCCAGCAGCCGGGGCGACAGGGACTCTGGCTACACCTTC. Residues: CASSRGDRDSGYTF.

The rearrangement joins TRBV6-5 to TRBJ1-1; possible D gene TRBD1, 5 bases. V lost 6 bases and J 4 bases, leaving 18 bases between the germline ends. CDR3 length: 15 amino acids. CDR1 MNHEY and CDR2 SVGAGI come from the germline V gene. The CDR3 coding sequence is TGTGCCAGCAGGACCTACCAGGGACTCCGCACTGAAGCTTTCTTT. Encoded protein: CASRTYQGLRTEAFF.

The V gene is TRBV14, the J gene TRBJ2-4; TRBD1 agrees at 7 bases. V was pared by 10 bases and J by 6 bases, with 18 bases of the junction left unmatched. Germline-derived CDR1 and CDR2 are SGHDN and FVKESK. The CDR3 runs to 16 residues. CDR3 coding DNA: TGTGCCACTTACTCCGGGACAGTACCCGCGTTAAACATTCAGTACTTC. This translates into CATYSGTVPALNIQYF.

V is TRBV5-4 and J is TRBJ2-1, with 8 bases fitting TRBD1. This CDR3 is built from 16 residues. In germline, CDR1 is SGHNT, CDR2 YYREEE (reference sequence). Trimming cost V 4 bases and J 5 bases; bases outside gene matches: 11. The CDR3: CASSQVQGGVNNEQFF. CDR3 nucleotide sequence: TGTGCCAGCAGCCAAGTACAGGGGGGAGTAAACAATGAGCAGTTCTTC.

V gene TRBV7-6 combines with J gene TRBJ2-1, with 8 bases that match TRBD2. The ends lost 2 bases at V and 8 bases at J; junction bases unmatched: 5. Germline CDR1 SGHVS, CDR2 FNYEAQ. This CDR3 contains 14 residues. As DNA, the CDR3 is TGTGCCAGCAGCTTATCTAACGGGGGGGATGAGCAGTTCTTC. Its translation: CASSLSNGGDEQFF. Full variable domain (outside the CDR3, taken from reference TRBV7-6 and TRBJ2-1): GAGVSQSPRYKVTKRGQDVALRCDPISGHVSLYWYRQALGQGPEFLTYFNYEAQQDKSGLPNDRFSAERPEGSISTLTIQRTEQRDSAMYRCASSLSNGGDEQFFGPGTRLTVL.

V usage is TRBV6-6 and J usage is TRBJ2-3; 12 bases agree with TRBD2. J gave up 4 bases and V 5 bases, and 4 bases lay outside the gene matches. This CDR3 comprises 15 residues. Per germline, CDR1 MNHNY and CDR2 SVGAGI (reference sequence). The CDR3, as DNA: TGTGCCAGCAGTCTTTCTAGCGGGAGGGCAGATACGCAGTATTTT. It is translated as CASSLSSGRADTQYF.

This clone was found a few times. CDR3 sequence (DNA): TGTGCCAGCAGCTTATGGGACAGGGGGCCCACCGGGGAGCTGTTTTTT. Translating it yields CASSLWDRGPTGELFF. The chain recombines TRBV7-2 with TRBJ2-2; TRBD1 agrees at 12 bases. The V segment lost 2 bases and the J segment 4 bases; nucleotides outside the gene matches: 2. Germline-derived CDR1 and CDR2 are SGHTA and FQGNSA. The CDR3 loop spans 16 amino acids.

The genes are TRBV6-1 and TRBJ2-6; a weak D match, TRBD1 (6 bases). Germline CDR1 MNHNS, CDR2 SASEGT. Trimming took off 4 bases at V and 0 bases at J, with 13 bases between the two ends. This CDR3 is 17 amino acids long. This chain's CDR3 is CASSVGHPFSGANVLTF. In nucleotides, the CDR3 is TGTGCCAGCAGTGTGGGACACCCTTTCTCTGGGGCCAACGTCCTGACTTTC.

V is TRBV5-1 and J is TRBJ2-5; 8 bases are a match to TRBD1. This CDR3 comprises 17 residues. Germline V gene sequence: CDR1 SGHRS, CDR2 YFSETQ. The V gene end was trimmed by 4 bases and the J gene end by 5 bases; junction bases not matched to a gene: 16. The CDR3 loop reads CASSPTPQGAGRETQYF. The DNA for the CDR3 is TGCGCCAGCAGCCCGACCCCCCAGGGGGCCGGTCGGGAGACCCAGTACTTC.

V gene TRBV4-2 combines with J gene TRBJ2-3; TRBD1 is a possible D gene (5 bases). Trimming left V 0 bases short and J 3 bases short, with 10 bases between. Germline assignment: CDR1 LGHNA and CDR2 YNFKEQ. The CDR3 length is 15 residues. The CDR3 spells CASSQEGQSTDTQYF. DNA of the CDR3: TGTGCCAGCAGCCAAGAGGGGCAGAGTACAGATACGCAGTATTTT.